This T cell receptor beta chain was obtained from a study of spatial heterogeneity in lung cancer. Study-wide points: Expanded alpha and beta TCR counts within tumors tracked tumor mutation counts.

Time point defined: sample taken at primary tumor resection. Unsorted whole RNA samples from tumor, nontumor lung or frozen PBMC were sequenced. TCRdb redid the calling of the 5' RACE reads with MiXCR, one entry per CDR3 protein. The data show 100,000 to 110,000 distinct CDR3 sequences, around 4.8% seen once. Trimming at V came to 5 bases and at J to 4 bases, leaving 14 bases not matched to a gene. The CDR3 extends over 16 amino acids. Germline values: CDR1 MDHEN, CDR2 SYDVKM. This clonotype was seen repeatedly, ten times or more. Its antigen is not identified. Sequenced here: lung tumor tissue, sampled at surgery. The TCR originated in a male donor with early-stage non-small cell lung cancer. The chain joins TRBV28 to TRBJ2-7; 7 bases match TRBD1. CDR3 amino acids: CASSTRGTVDLYEQYF. The CDR3 nucleotides read TGTGCCAGCAGTACGCGAGGGACAGTAGATTTATACGAGCAGTACTTC.